This T cell receptor beta chain was captured by sequencing in a study of identical twins. Study-level findings and limits: Interpretation of the results relied on cross-sectional statistical analysis and not on following the same donors. Memory repertoires showed no such pattern, whereas abundant cord blood beta clonotypes carried fewer insertions. Zero-insertion analyses were open to partial confounding by invariant MAIT and iNKT cells.

After template switching added a universal primer site, the resulting cDNA carried unique molecular identifiers. MiXCR, applied by TCRdb to the 5' RACE reads, yields one record per CDR3 protein. The profile shows 500,000 to 700,000 distinct CDR3 sequences, under 8.5% of them singletons. V dropped 2 bases and J dropped 3; count of bases not matched to a gene: 4. CDR3 length: 15 residues. Per germline, CDR1 SGHRS and CDR2 YFSETQ. This clonotype was observed a handful of times. Its specificity is unknown. A further study also used this sample, focusing on yellow fever vaccine responses in identical twins.

Input material: PBMCs. The origin of this receptor is a woman aged 18-29 years in good health. This chain connects TRBV5-1 to TRBJ2-3; 9 positions match TRBD2. CDR3 sequence (DNA): TGCGCCAGCAGCTTCGGGGGACTAGCAACAGATACGCAGTATTTT. It translates to CASSFGGLATDTQYF.